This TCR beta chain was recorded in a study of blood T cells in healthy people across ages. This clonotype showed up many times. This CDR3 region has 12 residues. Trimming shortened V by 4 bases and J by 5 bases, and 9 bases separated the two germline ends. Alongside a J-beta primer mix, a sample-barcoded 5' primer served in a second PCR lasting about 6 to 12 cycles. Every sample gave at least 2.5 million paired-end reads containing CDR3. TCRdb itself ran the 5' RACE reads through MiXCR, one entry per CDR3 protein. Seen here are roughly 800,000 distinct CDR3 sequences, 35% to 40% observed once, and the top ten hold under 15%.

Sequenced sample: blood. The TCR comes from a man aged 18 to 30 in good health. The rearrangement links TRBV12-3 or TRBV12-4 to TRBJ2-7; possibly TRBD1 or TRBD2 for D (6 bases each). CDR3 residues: CASSWRGNEQYF. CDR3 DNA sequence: TGTGCCAGCAGTTGGAGGGGGAACGAGCAGTACTTC.